This is a list of T cell receptor beta chains from one sample in a study of cytomegalovirus exposure and HLA in healthy donors. Only in-frame clones appear in the TCRdb table, and some are missing; sequencing was by immunoSEQ multiplex PCR. Among some 170,000 clones, around nine tenths were seen once, and the ten largest hold approximately 2%. Sequencing was performed on PBMCs. These receptors were taken from a young woman in good health and CMV-seronegative. The CDR3 runs from the conserved cysteine through the conserved F or W.

v_call: TRBV5-1
j_call: TRBJ2-1
cdr3_aa: CASSSSGLARSYNEQFF

v_call: TRBV28
j_call: TRBJ1-2
cdr3_aa: CASTPGQTRYGYTF

v_call: TRBV7-9
j_call: TRBJ2-7
cdr3_aa: CASSRDNSYEQYF

v_call: TRBV5-1
j_call: TRBJ2-1
cdr3_aa: CASSFAGLAAGYNEQFF

v_call: TRBV4-1
j_call: TRBJ1-1
cdr3_aa: CASSPHINRGVEAFF

v_call: TRBV29-1
j_call: TRBJ2-1
cdr3_aa: CSVPGLAVYNEQFF

v_call: TRBV10-2
j_call: TRBJ2-7
cdr3_aa: CASSAAPGQGIIYEQYF

v_call: TRBV4-3
j_call: TRBJ1-1
cdr3_aa: CASRRGGRSTEAFF

v_call: TRBV4-1
j_call: TRBJ2-7
cdr3_aa: CASSQGAPGGHSYYEQYF

v_call: TRBV11-2
j_call: TRBJ2-5
cdr3_aa: CASSLMAGGLRETQYF

v_call: TRBV27
j_call: TRBJ1-6
cdr3_aa: CASRTGNSPLHF

v_call: TRBV6-5
j_call: TRBJ2-7
cdr3_aa: CASSYGGSREQYF

v_call: TRBV27
j_call: TRBJ2-5
cdr3_aa: CASSLMGGETQYF

v_call: TRBV4-1
j_call: TRBJ1-4
cdr3_aa: CASSQEETTNEKLFF

v_call: TRBV14
j_call: TRBJ2-7
cdr3_aa: CASSQIRLAGVNEQYF

v_call: TRBV7-6
j_call: TRBJ2-3
cdr3_aa: CASSSTSGGTDTQYF

v_call: TRBV5-1
j_call: TRBJ2-2
cdr3_aa: CASSHATSGSWAGELFF

v_call: TRBV19
j_call: TRBJ1-1
cdr3_aa: CASSIAIEAFF

v_call: TRBV7-6
j_call: TRBJ1-1
cdr3_aa: CASSLKGNEAFF

v_call: TRBV2
j_call: TRBJ1-5
cdr3_aa: CASRSTGYGNQPQHF

v_call: TRBV19
j_call: TRBJ1-2
cdr3_aa: CASSPDRIRGSGYTF

v_call: TRBV11-2
j_call: TRBJ1-3
cdr3_aa: CASSSTGTGFTSGNTIYF

v_call: TRBV4-1
j_call: TRBJ1-2
cdr3_aa: CASSQDQGWYGYTF

v_call: TRBV7-6
j_call: TRBJ1-1
cdr3_aa: CASSLTVTGGKNTEAFF

v_call: TRBV7-9
j_call: TRBJ2-3
cdr3_aa: CASSSNTDTQYF

v_call: TRBV7-8
j_call: TRBJ1-3
cdr3_aa: CASSPDGGNTIYF

v_call: TRBV9
j_call: TRBJ1-2
cdr3_aa: CASSGLTGGYTF

v_call: TRBV5-4
j_call: TRBJ2-7
cdr3_aa: CASSSPSGTGDYEQYF

v_call: TRBV2
j_call: TRBJ2-1
cdr3_aa: CASSWGGEVYNEQFF

v_call: TRBV11-2
j_call: TRBJ1-1
cdr3_aa: CASSPRAGGRTEAFF

v_call: TRBV29-1
j_call: TRBJ2-7
cdr3_aa: CSVEGDTGGSYEQYF

v_call: TRBV6-1
j_call: TRBJ1-4
cdr3_aa: CASRETGTGEKLFF

v_call: TRBV5-6
j_call: TRBJ2-3
cdr3_aa: CASSRNLLAIPVTDTQYF